Below, one T cell receptor (beta chain) is given with its context. The sample belongs to a study of cytomegalovirus exposure and HLA in healthy donors. The method was immunoSEQ multiplex PCR; TCRdb's version includes in-frame clones alone and lacks a portion of them. This sample has roughly 180,000 clones, with approximately 84% found just once. Germline CDR1 and CDR2: SGHTA and FQGNSA. Trimming took off 3 bases at V and 4 bases at J, with 12 bases between the two ends. The CDR3 is 14 amino acids. The clonotype was recovered from a young man in good health and CMV-seropositive. The gene calls are TRBV7-2 and TRBJ1-2; D is unresolved. Sequenced material: PBMCs. The CDR3 DNA follows: TGTGCCAGCAGCTTTGGTTCAGAATTCTATGGCTACACCTTC. It specifies CASSFGSEFYGYTF.